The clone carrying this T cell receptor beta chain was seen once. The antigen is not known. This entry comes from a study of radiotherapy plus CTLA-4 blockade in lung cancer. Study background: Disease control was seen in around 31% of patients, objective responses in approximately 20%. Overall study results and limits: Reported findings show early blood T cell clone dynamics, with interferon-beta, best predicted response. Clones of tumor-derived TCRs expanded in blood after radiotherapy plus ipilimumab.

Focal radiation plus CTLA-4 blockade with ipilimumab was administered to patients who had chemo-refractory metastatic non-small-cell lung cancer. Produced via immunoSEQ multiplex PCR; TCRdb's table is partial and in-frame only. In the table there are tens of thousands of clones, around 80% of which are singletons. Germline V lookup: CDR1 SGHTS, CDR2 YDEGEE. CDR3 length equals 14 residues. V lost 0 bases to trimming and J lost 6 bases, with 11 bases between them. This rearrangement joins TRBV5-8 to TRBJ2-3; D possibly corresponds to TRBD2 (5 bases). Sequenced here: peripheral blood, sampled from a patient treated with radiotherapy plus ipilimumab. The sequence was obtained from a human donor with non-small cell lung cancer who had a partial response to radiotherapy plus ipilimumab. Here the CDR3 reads CASSLVPGGDTQYF. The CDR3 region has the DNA TGTGCCAGCAGCTTGGTACCCGGCGGGGATACGCAGTATTTT.